This T cell receptor beta chain was captured in a study of PD-1 blockade in classical Hodgkin lymphoma. Concerning this clone: Antigen: not known.

Method: immunoSEQ multiplex PCR; TCRdb's copy keeps in-frame clones and lacks some. The sample contains about 40,000 clones, over 65% of which appear only once. Study-wide results and limits: Patients who began taking nivolumab under 1 year after ASCT were left out. Patients who responded completely had about the same baseline diversity as newly diagnosed patients.

There was relapse after autologous stem cell transplantation in every patient, and there was variation in brentuximab vedotin exposure. Germline CDR1 is MDHEN and CDR2 is SYDVKM. There are 15 residues in the CDR3. V lost 1 base, J lost 3 bases, and 13 bases lay in between. The chain couples TRBV28 to TRBJ2-7, with D tentatively TRBD1 or TRBD2 (7 bases each). The TCR sequence derives from a human donor with classical Hodgkin lymphoma. The material sequenced was peripheral blood mononuclear cells (PBMCs), taken at baseline. In DNA form, the CDR3 reads TGTGCCAGCAGTTTATCAGGGGGGGCCCTCTACGAGCAGTACTTC. As protein: CASSLSGGALYEQYF.